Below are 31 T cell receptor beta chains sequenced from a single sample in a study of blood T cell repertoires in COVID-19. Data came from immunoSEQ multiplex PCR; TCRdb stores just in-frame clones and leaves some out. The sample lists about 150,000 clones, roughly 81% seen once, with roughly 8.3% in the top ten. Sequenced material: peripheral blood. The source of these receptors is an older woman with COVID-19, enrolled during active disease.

The CDR3 loop is CASSADRRLNEKLFF. The CDR3 DNA is TGTGCCAGTAGTGCCGACAGGAGACTTAATGAAAAACTGTTTTTT. The chain joins TRBV19 to TRBJ1-4; possible D gene TRBD1, 6 bases. This CDR3 region has 15 residues. Germline CDR1 is LNHDA and CDR2 is SQIVND (reference sequence). V lost 5 bases and J lost 4, with 14 bases in between.

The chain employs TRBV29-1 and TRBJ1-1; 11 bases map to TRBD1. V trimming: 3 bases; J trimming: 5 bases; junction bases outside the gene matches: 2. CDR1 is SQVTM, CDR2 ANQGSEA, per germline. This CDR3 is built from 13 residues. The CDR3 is CSVEDRGRTEAFF. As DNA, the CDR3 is TGCAGCGTTGAGGACAGGGGGCGAACTGAAGCTTTCTTT.

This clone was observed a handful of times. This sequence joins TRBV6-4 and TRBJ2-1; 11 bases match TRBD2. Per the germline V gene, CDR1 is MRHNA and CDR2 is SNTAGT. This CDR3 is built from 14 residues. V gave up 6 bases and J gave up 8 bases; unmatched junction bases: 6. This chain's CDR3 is CASRVSGGDYEQFF. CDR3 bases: TGTGCCAGCAGGGTTAGCGGGGGGGACTATGAGCAGTTCTTC.

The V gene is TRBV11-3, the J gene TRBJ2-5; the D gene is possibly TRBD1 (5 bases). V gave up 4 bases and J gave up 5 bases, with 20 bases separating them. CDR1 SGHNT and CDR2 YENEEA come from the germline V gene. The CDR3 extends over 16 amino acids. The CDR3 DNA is TGTGCCAGCAGCTCTGGCAGGGTGGATGCCCGGGAGACCCAGTACTTC. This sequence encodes CASSSGRVDARETQYF.

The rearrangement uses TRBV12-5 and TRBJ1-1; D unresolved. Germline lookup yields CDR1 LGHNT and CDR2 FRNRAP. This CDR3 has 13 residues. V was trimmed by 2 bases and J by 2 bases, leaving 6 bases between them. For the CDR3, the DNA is TGTGCTAGTGGTTTGACAGTTAACACTGAAGCTTTCTTT. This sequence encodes CASGLTVNTEAFF.

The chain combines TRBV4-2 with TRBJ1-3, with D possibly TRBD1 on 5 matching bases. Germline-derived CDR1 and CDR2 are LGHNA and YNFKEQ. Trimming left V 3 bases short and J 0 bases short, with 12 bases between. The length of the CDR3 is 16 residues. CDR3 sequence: CASSQGLVGSGNTIYF. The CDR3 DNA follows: TGTGCCAGCAGCCAGGGACTAGTAGGCTCTGGAAACACCATATATTTT.

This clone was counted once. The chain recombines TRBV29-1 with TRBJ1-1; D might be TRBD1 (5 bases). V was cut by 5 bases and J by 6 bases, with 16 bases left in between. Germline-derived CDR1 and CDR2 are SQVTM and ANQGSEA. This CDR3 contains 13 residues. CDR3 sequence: CSVQGNSRSEAFF. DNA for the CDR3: TGCAGCGTTCAGGGTAATAGTAGGTCTGAAGCTTTCTTT.

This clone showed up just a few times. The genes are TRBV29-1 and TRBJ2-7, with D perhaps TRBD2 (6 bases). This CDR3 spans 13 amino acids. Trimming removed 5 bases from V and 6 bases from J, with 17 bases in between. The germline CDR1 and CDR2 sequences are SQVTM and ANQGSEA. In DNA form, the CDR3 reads TGCAGCGTTTCTCGGACTAAACTGGGCGAGCAGTACTTC. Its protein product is CSVSRTKLGEQYF.

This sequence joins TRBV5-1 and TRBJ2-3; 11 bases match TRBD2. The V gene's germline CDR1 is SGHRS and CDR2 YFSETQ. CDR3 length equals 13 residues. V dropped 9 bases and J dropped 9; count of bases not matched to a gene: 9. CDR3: CATAGLAEGTQYF. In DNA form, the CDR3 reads TGCGCCACCGCGGGACTAGCGGAAGGGACGCAGTATTTT.

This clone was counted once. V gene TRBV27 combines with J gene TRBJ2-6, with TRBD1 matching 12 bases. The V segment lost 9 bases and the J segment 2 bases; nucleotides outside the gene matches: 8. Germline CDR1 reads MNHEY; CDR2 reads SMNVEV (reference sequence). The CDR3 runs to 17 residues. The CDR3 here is CAREGDRGLPGANVLTF. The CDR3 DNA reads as TGTGCCAGAGAGGGGGACAGGGGGCTCCCTGGGGCCAACGTCCTGACTTTC. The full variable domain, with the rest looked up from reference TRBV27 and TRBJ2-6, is EAQVTQNPRYLITVTGKKLTVTCSQNMNHEYMSWYRQDPGLGLRQIYYSMNVEVTDKGDVPEGYKVSRKEKRNFPLILESPSPNQTSLYFCAREGDRGLPGANVLTFGAGSRLTVL.

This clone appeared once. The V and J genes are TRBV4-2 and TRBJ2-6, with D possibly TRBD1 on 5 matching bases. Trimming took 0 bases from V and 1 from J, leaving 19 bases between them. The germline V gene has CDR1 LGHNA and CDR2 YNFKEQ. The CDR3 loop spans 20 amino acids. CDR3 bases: TGTGCCAGCAGCCAAGAACCCCCGACAGAGAGCGCGTCTGGGGCCAACGTCCTGACTTTC. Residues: CASSQEPPTESASGANVLTF.

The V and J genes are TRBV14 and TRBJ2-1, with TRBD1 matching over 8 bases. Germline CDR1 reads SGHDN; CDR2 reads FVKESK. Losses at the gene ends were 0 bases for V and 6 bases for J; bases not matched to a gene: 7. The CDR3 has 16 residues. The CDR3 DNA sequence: TGTGCCAGCAGCCAAGACGGGACAGGACCGCTCAATGAGCAGTTCTTC. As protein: CASSQDGTGPLNEQFF.

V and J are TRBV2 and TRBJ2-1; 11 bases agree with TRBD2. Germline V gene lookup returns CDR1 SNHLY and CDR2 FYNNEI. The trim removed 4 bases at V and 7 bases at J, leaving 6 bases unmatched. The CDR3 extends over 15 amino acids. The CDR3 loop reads CASSGGTSGWNEQFF. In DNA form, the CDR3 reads TGTGCCAGCAGTGGAGGGACTAGCGGATGGAATGAGCAGTTCTTC.

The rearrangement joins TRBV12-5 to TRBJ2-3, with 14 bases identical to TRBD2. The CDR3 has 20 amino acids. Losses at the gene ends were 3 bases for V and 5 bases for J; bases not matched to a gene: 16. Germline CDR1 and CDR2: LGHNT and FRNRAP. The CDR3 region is CASGFFTTSGRGRYRDTQYF. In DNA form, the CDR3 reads TGTGCTAGTGGTTTCTTCACGACTAGCGGGAGGGGGCGTTATAGAGATACGCAGTATTTT. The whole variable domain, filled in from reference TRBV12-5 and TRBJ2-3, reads DARVTQTPRHKVTEMGQEVTMRCQPILGHNTVFWYRQTMMQGLELLAYFRNRAPLDDSGMPKDRFSAEMPDATLATLKIQPSEPRDSAVYFCASGFFTTSGRGRYRDTQYFGPGTRLTVL.

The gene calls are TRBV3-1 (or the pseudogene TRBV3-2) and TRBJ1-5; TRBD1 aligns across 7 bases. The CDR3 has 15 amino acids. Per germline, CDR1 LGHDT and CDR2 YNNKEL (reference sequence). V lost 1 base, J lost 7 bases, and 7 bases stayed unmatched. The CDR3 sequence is CASSQAGTGEQPQHF. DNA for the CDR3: TGTGCCAGCAGCCAAGCGGGAACAGGGGAACAGCCCCAGCATTTT.

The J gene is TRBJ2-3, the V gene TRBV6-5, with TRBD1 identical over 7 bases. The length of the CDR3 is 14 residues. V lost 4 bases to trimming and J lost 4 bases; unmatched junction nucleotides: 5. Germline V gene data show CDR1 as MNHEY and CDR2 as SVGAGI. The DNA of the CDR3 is TGTGCCAGCAGTTGGGGACAGTATGCAGATACGCAGTATTTT. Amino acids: CASSWGQYADTQYF.

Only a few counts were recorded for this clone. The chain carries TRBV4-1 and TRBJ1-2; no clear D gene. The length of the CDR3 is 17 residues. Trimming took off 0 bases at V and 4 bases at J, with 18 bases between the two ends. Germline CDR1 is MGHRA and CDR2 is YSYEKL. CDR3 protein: CASSQERSSGSPYGYTF. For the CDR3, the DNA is TGCGCCAGCAGCCAAGAAAGGAGCTCTGGTTCCCCCTATGGCTACACCTTC.

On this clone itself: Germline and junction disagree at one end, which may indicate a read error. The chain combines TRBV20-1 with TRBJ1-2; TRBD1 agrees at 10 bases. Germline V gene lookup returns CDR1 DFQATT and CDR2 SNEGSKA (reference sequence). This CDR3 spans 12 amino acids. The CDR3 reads CSASGQGGTSAF. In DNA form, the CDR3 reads TGCAGTGCTAGTGGACAGGGGGGCACCTCAGCCTTC.

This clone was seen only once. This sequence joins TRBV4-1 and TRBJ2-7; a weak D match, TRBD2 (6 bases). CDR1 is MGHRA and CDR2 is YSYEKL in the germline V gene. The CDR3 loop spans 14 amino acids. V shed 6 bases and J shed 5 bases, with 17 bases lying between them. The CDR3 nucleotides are TGCGCCAGCAGTTCACTACAGGAGGGACACGAGCAGTACTTC. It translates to CASSSLQEGHEQYF.

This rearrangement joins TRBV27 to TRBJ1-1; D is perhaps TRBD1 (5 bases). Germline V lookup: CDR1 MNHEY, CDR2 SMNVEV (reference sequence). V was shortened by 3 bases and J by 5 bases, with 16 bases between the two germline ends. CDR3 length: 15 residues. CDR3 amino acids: CASSFTARVGTEAFF. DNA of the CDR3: TGTGCCAGCAGTTTTACAGCCAGGGTAGGGACTGAAGCTTTCTTT.

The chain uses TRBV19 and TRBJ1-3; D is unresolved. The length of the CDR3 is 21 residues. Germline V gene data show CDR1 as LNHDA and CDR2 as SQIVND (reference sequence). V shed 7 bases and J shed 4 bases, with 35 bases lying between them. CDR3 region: CASTTIGPGRNAWASGNTIYF. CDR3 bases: TGTGCCAGTACCACCATCGGCCCAGGAAGGAATGCTTGGGCGTCCGGAAACACCATATATTTT.

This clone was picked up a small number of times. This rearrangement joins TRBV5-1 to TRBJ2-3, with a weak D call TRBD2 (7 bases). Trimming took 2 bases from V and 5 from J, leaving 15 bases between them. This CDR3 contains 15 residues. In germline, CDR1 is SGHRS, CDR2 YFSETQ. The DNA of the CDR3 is TGCGCCAGCAGCTTACGCCAAGGGGGGGGAGATACGCAGTATTTT. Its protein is CASSLRQGGGDTQYF.

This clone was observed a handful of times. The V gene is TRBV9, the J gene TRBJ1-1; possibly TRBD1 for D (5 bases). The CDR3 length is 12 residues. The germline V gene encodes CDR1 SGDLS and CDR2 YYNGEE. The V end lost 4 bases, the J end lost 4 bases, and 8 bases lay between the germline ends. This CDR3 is CASSRGGTEAFF. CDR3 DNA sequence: TGTGCCAGCAGCCGGGGGGGCACTGAAGCTTTCTTT.

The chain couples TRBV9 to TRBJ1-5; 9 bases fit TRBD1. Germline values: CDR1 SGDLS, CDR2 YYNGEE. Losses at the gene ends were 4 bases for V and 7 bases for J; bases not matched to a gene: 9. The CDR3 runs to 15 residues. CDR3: CASSSGQGRLQPQHF. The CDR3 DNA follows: TGTGCCAGCAGCTCCGGACAGGGGCGGTTACAGCCCCAGCATTTT.

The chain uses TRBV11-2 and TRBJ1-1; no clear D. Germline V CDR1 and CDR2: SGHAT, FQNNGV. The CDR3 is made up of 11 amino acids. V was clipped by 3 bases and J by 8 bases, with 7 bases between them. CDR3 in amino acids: CASSFSQEAFF. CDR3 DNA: TGTGCCAGCAGCTTTAGCCAGGAAGCTTTCTTT. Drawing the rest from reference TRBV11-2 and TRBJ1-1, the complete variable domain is EAGVAQSPRYKIIEKRQSVAFWCNPISGHATLYWYQQILGQGPKLLIQFQNNGVVDDSQLPKDRFSAERLKGVDSTLKIQPAKLEDSAVYLCASSFSQEAFFGQGTRLTVV.

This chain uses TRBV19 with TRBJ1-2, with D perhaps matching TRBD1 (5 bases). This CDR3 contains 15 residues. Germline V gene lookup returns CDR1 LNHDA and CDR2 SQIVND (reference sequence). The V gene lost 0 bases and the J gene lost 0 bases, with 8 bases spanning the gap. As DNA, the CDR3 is TGTGCCAGTAGTATAGATCTGACAGCTAACTATGGCTACACCTTC. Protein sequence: CASSIDLTANYGYTF.

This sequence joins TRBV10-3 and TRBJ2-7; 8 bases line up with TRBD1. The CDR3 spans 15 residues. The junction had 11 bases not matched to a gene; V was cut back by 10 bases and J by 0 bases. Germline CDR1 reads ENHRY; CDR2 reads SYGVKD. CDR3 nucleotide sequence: TGTGCCACCGCACAGCCGGGACAGGCCTCCTACGAGCAGTACTTC. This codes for CATAQPGQASYEQYF.

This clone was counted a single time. The CDR3 DNA is TGTGCCAGTGCAGGAGGGGGGGCGCTGACTAATGAAAAACTGTTTTTT. Translating gives CASAGGGALTNEKLFF. The V gene is TRBV19, the J gene TRBJ1-4, with D perhaps TRBD1 (6 bases). Germline CDR1 LNHDA, CDR2 SQIVND (reference sequence). This CDR3 comprises 16 residues. Trimming left V 8 bases short and J 2 bases short, with 18 bases between. Filled out from reference TRBV19 and TRBJ1-4, the complete variable domain reads DGGITQSPKYLFRKEGQNVTLSCEQNLNHDAMYWYRQDPGQGLRLIYYSQIVNDFQKGDIAEGYSVSREKKESFPLTVTSAQKNPTAFYLCASAGGGALTNEKLFFGSGTQLSVL.

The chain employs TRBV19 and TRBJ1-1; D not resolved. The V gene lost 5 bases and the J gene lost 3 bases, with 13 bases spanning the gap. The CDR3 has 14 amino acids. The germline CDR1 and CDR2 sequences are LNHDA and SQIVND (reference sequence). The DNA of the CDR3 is TGTGCCAGTAGTGCTCGGCAGGAATACACTGAAGCTTTCTTT. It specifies CASSARQEYTEAFF.

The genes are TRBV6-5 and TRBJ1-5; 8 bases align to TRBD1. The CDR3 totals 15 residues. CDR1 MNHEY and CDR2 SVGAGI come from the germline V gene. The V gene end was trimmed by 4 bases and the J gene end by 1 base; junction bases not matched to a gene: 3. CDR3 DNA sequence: TGTGCCAGCAGTTCCAGACAGGGGAGCAATCAGCCCCAGCATTTT. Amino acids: CASSSRQGSNQPQHF.

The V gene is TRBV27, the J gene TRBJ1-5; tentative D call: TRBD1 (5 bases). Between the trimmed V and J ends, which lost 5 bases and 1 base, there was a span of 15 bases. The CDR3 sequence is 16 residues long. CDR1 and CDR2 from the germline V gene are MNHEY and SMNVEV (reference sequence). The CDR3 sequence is CASSGRAFQSNQPQHF. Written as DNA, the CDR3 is TGTGCCAGCAGTGGCAGGGCGTTCCAGAGCAATCAGCCCCAGCATTTT.